The sequence of this T cell receptor (beta chain) was determined in a study of shared clonotypes between healthy human individuals. Findings of the study overall: In a few donors, roughly 5.2% of naive CD4 clonotypes appeared in common.

Produced via immunoSEQ multiplex PCR; TCRdb's table is partial and in-frame only. Of 950,000 to 1,300,000 clones listed, more than 65% are singletons. Memory CD4+ cells were the fraction left after CD45RA+ naive selection. Details on this clone: The antigen is undetermined.

Looked up from germline, CDR1 is MGHRA and CDR2 is YSYEKL. V gave up 4 bases and J gave up 2 bases; unmatched junction bases: 10. The CDR3 length is 16 residues. The clonotype comes from a man between 18 and 35 years old in good health. Sequencing was carried out using memory CD4+ T cells sorted from blood. As for subset: CD45RA-negative fraction. The rearrangement links TRBV4-1 to TRBJ2-5, with 7 bases matching TRBD1. The CDR3 DNA sequence: TGCGCCAGCAGCCTACCCCCACGGACAGGTCAAGAGACCCAGTACTTC. Translated: CASSLPPRTGQETQYF.